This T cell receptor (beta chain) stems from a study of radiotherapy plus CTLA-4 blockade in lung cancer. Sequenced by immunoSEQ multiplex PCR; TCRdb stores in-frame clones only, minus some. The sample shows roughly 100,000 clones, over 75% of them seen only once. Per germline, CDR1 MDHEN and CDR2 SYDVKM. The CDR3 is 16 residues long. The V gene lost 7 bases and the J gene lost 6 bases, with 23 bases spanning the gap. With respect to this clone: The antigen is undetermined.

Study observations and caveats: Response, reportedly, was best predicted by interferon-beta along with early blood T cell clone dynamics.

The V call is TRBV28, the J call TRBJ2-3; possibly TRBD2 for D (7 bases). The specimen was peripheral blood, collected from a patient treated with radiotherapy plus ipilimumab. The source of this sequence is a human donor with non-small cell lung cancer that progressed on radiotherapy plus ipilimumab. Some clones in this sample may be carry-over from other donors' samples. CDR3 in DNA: TGTGCCAGCACCTATATCGGTGGGGGGGCGCCGGATACGCAGTATTTT. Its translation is CASTYIGGGAPDTQYF.